The 27 T cell receptor beta chains given below trace back to one sample, sequenced in a study of T cell responses to AZD1222 COVID-19 vaccine. Generated by immunoSEQ multiplex PCR, the TCRdb table keeps only in-frame clones and is missing some. The table lists approximately 150,000 clones, 93% of them singletons. The specimen was peripheral blood, collected on day 0 of MenACWY control vaccination. The receptors were sampled from an adult in good health.

This chain connects TRBV6-5 to TRBJ2-7, with unresolved D. CDR3 size: 14 residues. Trimming removed 7 bases from V and 1 base from J, with 14 bases in between. From germline, CDR1 is MNHEY and CDR2 SVGAGI. CDR3 protein: CASNLYLGSYEQYF. The DNA for the CDR3 is TGTGCCAGCAATCTCTATCTGGGTTCCTACGAGCAGTACTTC.

V gene TRBV13 combines with J gene TRBJ2-1; TRBD2 is a possible D gene (6 bases). The CDR3 spans 13 residues. Trimming cost V 0 bases and J 14 bases, with 14 bases left between them. Germline V CDR1 and CDR2: PRHDT, FYEKMQ (reference sequence). This chain's CDR3 is CASSLGSGQREFF. As DNA, the CDR3 is TGTGCCAGCAGCTTAGGGTCGGGTCAGCGGGAGTTCTTC.

The genes are TRBV20-1 and TRBJ1-4, with D unresolved. The CDR3 consists of 11 residues. Trimming left V 1 base short and J 8 bases short, with 5 bases between. Germline CDR1 DFQATT, CDR2 SNEGSKA (reference sequence). CDR3 sequence (DNA): TGCAGTGCTAGAGTGGGCGAAAAACTGTTTTTT. As protein: CSARVGEKLFF.

V gene TRBV4-1 combines with J gene TRBJ2-5; the D gene is possibly TRBD2 (5 bases). The V and J ends lost 1 base and 5 bases respectively, with 23 bases between them. CDR1 and CDR2 from the germline V gene are MGHRA and YSYEKL. The CDR3 has 18 amino acids. CDR3 sequence: CASSQGGWRSRIHETQYF. DNA of the CDR3: TGCGCCAGCAGCCAAGGGGGTTGGAGGAGTCGAATCCACGAGACCCAGTACTTC.

The rearrangement links TRBV5-8 to TRBJ1-5; 10 positions agree with TRBD1. The CDR3 consists of 16 residues. The germline V gene encodes CDR1 SGHTS and CDR2 YDEGEE. V lost 0 bases to trimming and J lost 6 bases; unmatched junction nucleotides: 6. CDR3 amino acids: CASSLEMTGGGQPQHF. Written as DNA, the CDR3 is TGTGCCAGCAGCTTGGAAATGACAGGGGGCGGTCAGCCCCAGCATTTT.

The rearrangement joins TRBV15 to TRBJ1-1; D ambiguous. Germline CDR1 reads LNHNV; CDR2 reads YYDKDF (reference sequence). The ends were cut back, 0 bases at V and 2 bases at J, with 10 bases in the middle. The CDR3 has 15 residues. DNA for the CDR3: TGTGCCACCAGCAGAGACCTTATTCAAAACACTGAAGCTTTCTTT. Protein product: CATSRDLIQNTEAFF.

CDR3 sequence: CASSQELAVDIQYF. As DNA, the CDR3 is TGCGCCAGCAGCCAAGAACTAGCTGTGGACATTCAGTACTTC. This chain uses TRBV4-3 with TRBJ2-4; D perhaps matches TRBD2 (6 bases). This CDR3 has 14 residues. Germline V gives CDR1 LGHNA, CDR2 YSLEER. The V end lost 0 bases, the J end lost 8 bases, and 11 bases lay between the germline ends.

V gene TRBV2 combines with J gene TRBJ1-2; D unclear. CDR3 size: 12 residues. The V and J ends lost 7 bases and 2 bases respectively, with 8 bases between them. Per the germline V gene, CDR1 is SNHLY and CDR2 is FYNNEI. The CDR3 sequence: CASKGGNYGYTF. The CDR3, as DNA: TGTGCCAGCAAGGGCGGGAACTATGGCTACACCTTC.

The table lists this clone with a count of one. CDR3 in DNA: TGTGCCAGCAGCCAAGGCACCGGGGAGCTGTTTTTT. Encoded protein: CASSQGTGELFF. V usage is TRBV7-3 and J usage is TRBJ2-2; D remains ambiguous. Germline V gene sequence: CDR1 SGHTA, CDR2 FQGTGA. The CDR3 spans 12 residues. V was clipped by 5 bases and J by 4 bases, with 5 bases between them.

This rearrangement joins TRBV29-1 to TRBJ1-3; D unresolved. CDR3 length: 13 residues. Germline V gene lookup returns CDR1 SQVTM and CDR2 ANQGSEA. Trimming removed 4 bases at V and 0 bases at J, with 7 bases between. This CDR3 reads CSVGDLSGNTIYF. CDR3 in DNA: TGCAGCGTTGGTGACCTCTCTGGAAACACCATATATTTT.

This clone has only one observation. The J gene is TRBJ1-2, the V gene TRBV7-2, with D maybe TRBD1 (6 bases). This CDR3 region has 16 residues. Germline V gives CDR1 SGHTA, CDR2 FQGNSA. V dropped 5 bases and J dropped 4 bases, with 20 bases sitting between them. The DNA of the CDR3 is TGTGCCAGCAGCCTCCTCGGCAGGGGCCTTAGCTATGGCTACACCTTC. Protein product: CASSLLGRGLSYGYTF.

The chain carries TRBV12-3 or TRBV12-4 and TRBJ1-1; D might be TRBD1 (6 bases). Trimming cost V 5 bases and J 7 bases, with 14 bases left between them. The CDR3 consists of 13 residues. The CDR3 nucleotides are TGTGCCAGCAGTCTTCGGGGGGCTGGTGAAGCTTTCTTT. Its protein product is CASSLRGAGEAFF.

The chain recombines TRBV6-6 with TRBJ2-5, with D perhaps TRBD2 (5 bases). The CDR3 totals 14 residues. The germline V and J ends were trimmed by 6 bases and 2 bases, with 13 bases remaining between them. Germline CDR1 reads MNHNY; CDR2 reads SVGAGI (reference sequence). CDR3 residues: CASSNIAPQETQYF. The CDR3 DNA is TGTGCCAGCAGCAACATAGCGCCGCAAGAGACCCAGTACTTC.

The rearrangement uses TRBV7-2 and TRBJ2-2; tentative D call: TRBD1 (6 bases). The germline V gene encodes CDR1 SGHTA and CDR2 FQGNSA. The V and J ends lost 6 bases and 4 bases respectively, with 15 bases between them. The CDR3 runs 15 residues. The CDR3 region has the DNA TGTGCCAGCAGGCCCTGGGACACACTCACCGGGGAGCTGTTTTTT. It specifies CASRPWDTLTGELFF.

The chain has TRBV2 and TRBJ1-2; D unclear. The V end lost 1 base, the J end lost 4 bases, and 7 bases lay between the germline ends. CDR1 and CDR2 from the germline V gene are SNHLY and FYNNEI. This CDR3 has 13 residues. CDR3 protein: CASSEVRSYGYTF. CDR3 nucleotides: TGTGCCAGCAGTGAAGTCAGATCCTATGGCTACACCTTC.

This rearrangement joins TRBV3-1 (or the pseudogene TRBV3-2) to TRBJ1-5; D not resolved. Trimming took off 0 bases at V and 7 bases at J, with 7 bases between the two ends. The CDR3 runs to 13 residues. Germline V lookup: CDR1 LGHDT, CDR2 YNNKEL (reference sequence). DNA for the CDR3: TGTGCCAGCAGCCAAGATACAAGACAGCCCCAGCATTTT. Its protein product is CASSQDTRQPQHF.

This clone was counted once. The chain uses TRBV7-3 and TRBJ2-1; 9 bases line up with TRBD1. CDR1 and CDR2 (germline): SGHTA, FQGTGA. The CDR3 has 15 amino acids. V lost 6 bases to trimming and J lost 7 bases; unmatched junction nucleotides: 10. The DNA for the CDR3 is TGTGCCAGCAGTAGGGACAGGGCTTCTCCAAATGAGCAGTTCTTC. Amino acids: CASSRDRASPNEQFF.

The rearrangement joins TRBV6-5 to TRBJ1-1; D perhaps matches TRBD1 (6 bases). Trimming removed 8 bases from V and 6 bases from J, with 10 bases in between. Per germline, CDR1 MNHEY and CDR2 SVGAGI. This CDR3 comprises 11 residues. The CDR3 DNA follows: TGTGCCAGCGTAGGACAGTCTGAAGCTTTCTTT. Translated, it gives CASVGQSEAFF.

This chain joins TRBV2 and TRBJ2-2; a weak D match, TRBD2 (6 bases). Between the trimmed V and J ends, which lost 4 bases and 0 bases, there was a span of 12 bases. CDR1 is SNHLY, CDR2 FYNNEI, per germline. This CDR3 region has 16 residues. The CDR3 sequence: CASSGERVSNTGELFF. In nucleotides, the CDR3 is TGTGCCAGCAGTGGCGAGCGGGTATCGAACACCGGGGAGCTGTTTTTT.

The rearrangement links TRBV6-5 to TRBJ1-6; 9 bases line up with TRBD1. Germline V gene sequence: CDR1 MNHEY, CDR2 SVGAGI. The CDR3 is 14 residues long. V shed 5 bases and J 10 bases; nucleotides not matched to a gene: 6. The CDR3 here is CASSRDREGSPLHF. As DNA, the CDR3 is TGTGCCAGCAGTCGGGACAGGGAAGGCTCACCCCTCCACTTT.

This rearrangement joins TRBV6-6 to TRBJ1-1; D is unclear. The germline V gene has CDR1 MNHNY and CDR2 SVGAGI (reference sequence). The CDR3 has 11 amino acids. With 0 bases removed from V and 8 bases from J, the gap between germline ends came to 4 bases. The CDR3 DNA is TGTGCCAGCAGTTACTCGGTAGAAGCTTTCTTT. This translates into CASSYSVEAFF.

The chain combines TRBV18 with TRBJ1-1, with D perhaps matching TRBD1 (5 bases). CDR3 length: 12 amino acids. CDR1 and CDR2 from the germline V gene are KGHSH and LQKENI. V lost 5 bases, J lost 7 bases, and 11 bases lay in between. The CDR3 DNA reads TGTGCCAGCTCAGGTGACAGTTTTGAAGCTTTCTTT. Amino acid sequence: CASSGDSFEAFF.

V and J are TRBV5-4 and TRBJ1-2; no reliable D call. The CDR3 is 14 amino acids. CDR1 SGHNT and CDR2 YYREEE come from the germline V gene (reference sequence). V lost 4 bases to trimming and J lost 5 bases, with 15 bases between them. CDR3 in DNA: TGTGCCAGCAGCACCAAGAAGGGAGGGTATGGCTACACCTTC. Its translation is CASSTKKGGYGYTF.

The chain uses TRBV2 and TRBJ2-1, with no clear D. This CDR3 comprises 14 residues. The V end was cut by 1 base, the J end by 0 bases, with 4 bases between. Germline lookup yields CDR1 SNHLY and CDR2 FYNNEI. The CDR3 bases are TGTGCCAGCAGTGAAGATAGCTCCTACAATGAGCAGTTCTTC. The encoded protein is CASSEDSSYNEQFF.

The V call is TRBV11-2, the J call TRBJ2-6; 11 bases are shared with TRBD2. Germline V CDR1 and CDR2: SGHAT, FQNNGV. The CDR3 loop spans 16 amino acids. With 10 bases clipped from V and 0 bases from J, the junction kept 5 bases outside the gene matches. For the CDR3, the DNA is TGTGCCATCGCGACTAGCGGGATCTCTGGGGCCAACGTCCTGACTTTC. Its protein product is CAIATSGISGANVLTF.

This rearrangement joins TRBV11-2 to TRBJ2-5; D perhaps matches TRBD1 (6 bases). This CDR3 has 14 residues. Trimming left V 5 bases short and J 5 bases short, with 15 bases between. Germline lookup yields CDR1 SGHAT and CDR2 FQNNGV. The CDR3 is CASSTYRARETQYF. CDR3 bases: TGTGCCAGCAGCACATACAGGGCTCGGGAGACCCAGTACTTC.

The rearrangement joins TRBV19 to TRBJ1-1; maybe TRBD1 (5 bases). The CDR3 is made up of 13 amino acids. Germline assignment: CDR1 LNHDA and CDR2 SQIVND (reference sequence). V was clipped by 1 base and J by 4 bases, with 7 bases between them. The CDR3 loop reads CASSIVGATEAFF. The CDR3 DNA follows: TGTGCCAGTAGTATAGTCGGGGCCACTGAAGCTTTCTTT.